This TCR beta chain was retrieved from a study of breast tumors, draining lymph nodes, adjacent tissues. This clonotype showed up just a few times. Its specificity is not known. A much larger clone is a single base away; this may be a read error. Findings and limits, study-wide: Data fit most tumor T cells coming from lymph node, expanding in tumor. Tumor repertoires ranked between lymph nodes and nontumor tissue in diversity, with V and J gene preferences. Luminal-like breast cancer showed significantly higher tumor–nontumor repertoire similarity than basal-like.

TCRdb called the multiplex PCR reads again in MiXCR, with one record for every CDR3 protein. The sample carries approximately 130,000 distinct CDR3 sequences, around 21% recorded once. Germline lookup yields CDR1 SEHNR and CDR2 FQNEAQ (reference sequence). The CDR3 sequence is 16 residues long. The V and J ends lost 0 bases and 3 bases respectively, with 14 bases between them. Samples came from axillary lymph nodes draining the breast cancer. The sequenced material came from axillary lymph node tissue. V and J are TRBV7-9 and TRBJ1-2; perhaps TRBD1 as D (5 bases). The TCR was taken from a female donor with breast cancer. Some clones in this sample may be carry-over from other donors' samples. Written as DNA, the CDR3 is TGTGCCAGCAGCTTAGCGGGAGGACATTCTGACTATGGCTACACCTTC. This gives the protein CASSLAGGHSDYGYTF.